A single TCR beta chain is shown here with its context. The antigen remains unidentified. Libraries for TCR beta were made by quantitative 5'-RACE with molecular barcodes. TCRdb processed the 5' RACE reads anew with MiXCR; each CDR3 protein has one entry. This sample has under 950,000 distinct CDR3 sequences, with around 17% found just once. This entry belongs to a study of CD8 T cells in ankylosing spondylitis. Overall study findings and caveats: The clones that were linked to disease were reported to be significantly enriched in matched synovial fluid samples from ankylosing spondylitis patients. Characteristic of ankylosing spondylitis blood, it appeared, was a TCR beta motif comprising about eight highly homologous variants. Previous work reported some of these motif variants in the synovial fluid and blood of reactive arthritis.

CDR1 MGHRA and CDR2 YSYEKL come from the germline V gene. V was clipped by 4 bases and J by 10 bases; unmatched bases: 6. The length of the CDR3 is 15 residues. This TCR was recovered from a male donor with ankylosing spondylitis. The V and J genes are TRBV4-1 and TRBJ2-1; 14 nucleotides align to TRBD2. The material sequenced was blood, either unsorted or a sorted T cell fraction (not recorded which). This chain's CDR3 is CASSLGLAGGWEQFF. The CDR3 DNA is TGCGCCAGCAGCCTTGGACTAGCGGGAGGCTGGGAGCAGTTCTTC.